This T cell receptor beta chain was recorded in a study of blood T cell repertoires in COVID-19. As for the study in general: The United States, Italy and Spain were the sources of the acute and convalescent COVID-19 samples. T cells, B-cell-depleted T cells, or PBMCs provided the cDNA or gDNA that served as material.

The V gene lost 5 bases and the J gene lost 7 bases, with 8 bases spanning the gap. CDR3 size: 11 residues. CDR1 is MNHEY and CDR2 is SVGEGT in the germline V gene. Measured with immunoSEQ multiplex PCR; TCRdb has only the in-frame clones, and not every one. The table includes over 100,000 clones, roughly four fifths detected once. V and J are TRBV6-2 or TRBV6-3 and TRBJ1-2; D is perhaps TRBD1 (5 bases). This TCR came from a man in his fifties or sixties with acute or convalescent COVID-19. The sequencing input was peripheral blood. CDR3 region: CASSMQGGYTF. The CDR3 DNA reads TGTGCCAGCAGTATGCAGGGTGGCTACACCTTC.